This T cell receptor (beta chain) was sequenced for a study of blood T cell repertoires in COVID-19. Profiled with immunoSEQ multiplex PCR; TCRdb holds only in-frame clones, not every one. This sample has 120,000 to 150,000 clones, with roughly 78% found just once. The germline V gene has CDR1 LNHDA and CDR2 SQIVND (reference sequence). The CDR3 sequence is 14 residues long. Unmatched junction bases numbered 5, after V lost 3 bases and J lost 6 bases. The chain is built from TRBV19 and TRBJ1-5; 7 bases are a match to TRBD1. The origin of this receptor is a human donor with acute or convalescent COVID-19. The donor label of this sample is uncertain. The sample comprised peripheral blood. The DNA of the CDR3 is TGTGCCAGTAGTATCAAGGGGGCAGGTCAGCCCCAGCATTTT. This translates into CASSIKGAGQPQHF.